These 21 T cell receptor beta chains were all obtained from the same sample, sequenced in a study of T cells after posttransplantation cyclophosphamide. Some clones are missing from TCRdb's copy, which holds only in-frame ones; the method was immunoSEQ multiplex PCR. This sample has some 43,000 clones, each found more than once. The sequenced sample consisted of PBMCs. The receptor set was obtained from a man aged 40-55 years in good health, CMV-negative, and a related stem cell transplant donor.

This clone was observed at least ten times. V and J are TRBV13 and TRBJ2-3; a possible D gene is TRBD2 (5 bases). The germline gives CDR1 PRHDT, CDR2 FYEKMQ (reference sequence). The CDR3 sequence is 15 residues long. The V and J ends lost 0 bases and 1 base respectively, with 8 bases between them. Here the CDR3 reads CASSLGLAGTDTQYF. The CDR3 bases are TGTGCCAGCAGCTTAGGGCTAGCTGGCACAGATACGCAGTATTTT.

Many counts were recorded for this clone. This chain joins TRBV2 and TRBJ2-7; D is ambiguous. The CDR3 loop spans 14 amino acids. Germline CDR1 is SNHLY and CDR2 is FYNNEI. Trimming stripped 6 bases from V and 3 bases from J, with 15 bases between. As DNA, the CDR3 is TGTGCCAGCAGGCCCCCGGAGTACTTCTACGAGCAGTACTTC. Translated, it gives CASRPPEYFYEQYF.

This clone was detected ten times or more. The chain is built from TRBV28 and TRBJ1-5; 8 nucleotides align to TRBD1. The CDR3 spans 14 residues. V dropped 6 bases and J dropped 6; count of bases not matched to a gene: 7. Germline V gene lookup returns CDR1 MDHEN and CDR2 SYDVKM. In nucleotides, the CDR3 is TGTGCCAGCAGAGCCCAGGGGGCCGGTCAGCCCCAGCATTTT. Protein sequence: CASRAQGAGQPQHF.

This clone showed up many times. The chain carries TRBV7-2 and TRBJ2-7; 7 bases line up with TRBD1. CDR1 is SGHTA and CDR2 is FQGNSA in the germline V gene. The CDR3 is 16 amino acids. With V trimmed by 4 bases and J by 2 bases, 11 bases remained unmatched. CDR3 sequence (DNA): TGTGCCAGCAGCTCCACCCTTACAGGGGAACCCTACGAGCAGTACTTC. Its translation is CASSSTLTGEPYEQYF.

Ten or more counts support this clone. A much more abundant neighbour one base away suggests this may be a read error. The chain's CDR3 is CASSSYTEAFF. The CDR3 DNA reads as TGTGCCAGCAGCTCTTACACTGAAGCTTTCTTT. The chain uses TRBV7-8 and TRBJ1-1; no reliable D call. Germline V gives CDR1 SGHVS, CDR2 FQNEAQ. V lost 4 bases, J lost 3 bases, and 3 bases lay in between. There are 11 residues in the CDR3. Full variable domain (missing parts from reference TRBV7-8 and TRBJ1-1): GAGVSQSPRYKVAKRGQDVALRCDPISGHVSLFWYQQALGQGPEFLTYFQNEAQLDKSGLPSDRFFAERPEGSVSTLKIQRTQQEDSAVYLCASSSYTEAFFGQGTRLTVV.

The sample holds many counts of this clone. The chain recombines TRBV18 with TRBJ2-2, with 9 nucleotides matching TRBD2. This CDR3 contains 14 residues. V gave up 3 bases and J gave up 7 bases; unmatched junction bases: 3. Germline V gives CDR1 KGHSH, CDR2 LQKENI. The DNA of the CDR3 is TGTGCCAGCTCACCTAGCGGGGGCTACGGGGAGCTGTTTTTT. This encodes CASSPSGGYGELFF. The whole variable domain, filled in from reference TRBV18 and TRBJ2-2, reads NAGVMQNPRHLVRRRGQEARLRCSPMKGHSHVYWYRQLPEEGLKFMVYLQKENIIDESGMPKERFSAEFPKEGPSILRIQQVVRGDSAAYFCASSPSGGYGELFFGEGSRLTVL.

This clone was found many times. Here the CDR3 DNA reads TGTGCCAGCAGCTTGGCGGGAGCCGGGGAGCTGTTTTTT. It is translated as CASSLAGAGELFF. The chain employs TRBV7-2 and TRBJ2-2; 7 bases line up with TRBD2. The CDR3 consists of 13 residues. CDR1 SGHTA and CDR2 FQGNSA come from the germline V gene. V lost 3 bases and J lost 6; bases outside the gene matches: 1.

This clone was counted ten times or more. V usage is TRBV4-3 and J usage is TRBJ1-4, with TRBD1 as a possible D gene (5 bases). The ends were cut back, 3 bases at V and 5 bases at J, with 16 bases in the middle. CDR1 and CDR2 from the germline V gene are LGHNA and YSLEER. The CDR3 length is 16 residues. The CDR3 spells CASSQDSAGLNEKLFF. The CDR3 DNA follows: TGCGCCAGCAGCCAGGATTCGGCAGGGTTAAATGAAAAACTGTTTTTT.

Many counts were recorded for this clone. The chain combines TRBV4-1 with TRBJ2-1; TRBD1 aligns across 7 bases. The CDR3 has 13 residues. Germline-derived CDR1 and CDR2 are MGHRA and YSYEKL. The V segment lost 3 bases and the J segment 5 bases; nucleotides outside the gene matches: 1. For the CDR3, the DNA is TGCGCCAGCAGCCATACAGGGGACAATGAGCAGTTCTTC. Protein product: CASSHTGDNEQFF.

This clone has ten or more counts. This chain joins TRBV6-1 and TRBJ1-5, with D possibly matching TRBD1 (6 bases). The CDR3 runs to 16 residues. The V and J ends lost 2 bases and 3 bases respectively, with 14 bases between them. Germline V lookup: CDR1 MNHNS, CDR2 SASEGT. CDR3 sequence (DNA): TGTGCCAGCAGTGAAATTGGGCAGGGGATCAATCAGCCCCAGCATTTT. This encodes CASSEIGQGINQPQHF.

This clone was counted at least ten times. The chain links TRBV11-2 to TRBJ1-1, with 7 bases aligning to TRBD1. CDR1 is SGHAT and CDR2 is FQNNGV in the germline V gene. The CDR3 runs 17 residues. Trimming removed 0 bases from V and 3 bases from J; junction bases left unmatched: 10. The CDR3 loop reads CASSLDRIGQEDTEAFF. The CDR3 region has the DNA TGTGCCAGCAGCTTAGATCGAATCGGACAGGAGGACACTGAAGCTTTCTTT.

This clone was picked up many times. J is TRBJ1-4 and V is TRBV7-8; 10 bases line up with TRBD1. J lost 8 bases, V lost 7 bases, and 13 bases had no gene match. Germline values: CDR1 SGHVS, CDR2 FQNEAQ. This CDR3 contains 16 residues. This CDR3 reads CASTHGDRGPGEKLFF. For the CDR3, the DNA is TGTGCCAGCACCCACGGGGACAGGGGACCAGGGGAAAAACTGTTTTTT.

This rearrangement joins TRBV6-5 to TRBJ1-1; perhaps TRBD1 as D (6 bases). Germline CDR1 is MNHEY and CDR2 is SVGAGI. The length of the CDR3 is 14 residues. Trimming stripped 5 bases from V and 3 bases from J, with 13 bases between. CDR3 DNA sequence: TGTGCCAGCAGTGAAACAGGGCTCGACACTGAAGCTTTCTTT. It translates to CASSETGLDTEAFF.

This clone showed up many times. J is TRBJ2-3 and V is TRBV25-1, with a tentative D call TRBD1 (6 bases). This CDR3 spans 11 amino acids. Germline assignment: CDR1 MGHDK and CDR2 SYGVNS. Trimming left V 6 bases short and J 6 bases short, with 7 bases between. CDR3 sequence (DNA): TGTGCCAGCAGGAGGGGGGATACGCAGTATTTT. It specifies CASRRGDTQYF.

Many counts were recorded for this clone. The J gene is TRBJ1-5, the V gene TRBV19, with D perhaps TRBD1 (5 bases). In germline, CDR1 is LNHDA, CDR2 SQIVND (reference sequence). The V gene lost 0 bases and the J gene lost 2 bases, with 11 bases spanning the gap. The length of the CDR3 is 16 residues. CDR3 sequence (DNA): TGTGCCAGTAGTATAGATCAGGGACTCCGCAATCAGCCCCAGCATTTT. This codes for CASSIDQGLRNQPQHF.

This clone has at least ten counts. The chain links TRBV6-4 to TRBJ2-1; 8 bases align to TRBD2. Trimming at V came to 2 bases and at J to 0 bases, leaving 0 bases not matched to a gene. There are 15 residues in the CDR3. Germline CDR1 and CDR2: MRHNA and SNTAGT. In DNA, the CDR3 is TGTGCCAGCAGTGACACTAGCGGCTCCTACAATGAGCAGTTCTTC. Translating it yields CASSDTSGSYNEQFF.

This clone was seen at least ten times. V is TRBV29-1 and J is TRBJ2-3; 10 bases are shared with TRBD1. V was clipped by 6 bases and J by 0 bases; unmatched bases: 0. The germline gives CDR1 SQVTM, CDR2 ANQGSEA. The CDR3 contains 13 residues. In DNA, the CDR3 is TGCAGCGTGGGACAGGGGAGCACAGATACGCAGTATTTT. This codes for CSVGQGSTDTQYF.

This clone was observed at least ten times. J is TRBJ2-2 and V is TRBV14; TRBD1 matches 8 bases. V trimming: 4 bases; J trimming: 6 bases; junction bases outside the gene matches: 4. The CDR3 loop spans 14 amino acids. CDR1 SGHDN and CDR2 FVKESK come from the germline V gene. The chain's CDR3 is CASSRLQGAGELFF. The CDR3 coding sequence is TGTGCCAGCAGCCGTTTACAGGGGGCCGGGGAGCTGTTTTTT.

This clone occurred many times. This chain connects TRBV2 to TRBJ1-4, with D possibly TRBD1 on 6 matching bases. The CDR3 sequence is 17 residues long. CDR1 is SNHLY and CDR2 is FYNNEI in the germline V gene. Trimming pared 5 bases from V and 8 bases from J, leaving 24 bases between. CDR3 nucleotides: TGTGCCAGCAGTAAGGCGATTTCCGGGGGGGCTGGGGAAAAACTGTTTTTT. This encodes CASSKAISGGAGEKLFF.

At least ten counts were recorded for this clone. V is TRBV6-5 and J is TRBJ2-7, with D perhaps TRBD1 (5 bases). There are 13 residues in the CDR3. CDR1 is MNHEY and CDR2 is SVGAGI in the germline V gene. Trimming took 4 bases from V and 3 from J, leaving 10 bases between them. CDR3 loop: CASSSQGFYEQYF. For the CDR3, the DNA is TGTGCCAGCAGTTCCCAGGGCTTCTACGAGCAGTACTTC.

This clone was seen ten or more times. The chain couples TRBV29-1 to TRBJ1-1, with 7 positions matching TRBD1. The CDR3 totals 12 residues. CDR1 is SQVTM and CDR2 is ANQGSEA in the germline V gene. Trimming removed 2 bases from V and 6 bases from J; junction bases left unmatched: 3. Written as DNA, the CDR3 is TGCAGCGTTGAACGGGACAGCCCTGAAGCTTTCTTT. Amino acids: CSVERDSPEAFF.